A selection of T cell receptor beta chains follows, all from one sample in a study of Graves' ophthalmopathy and Graves' hyperthyroidism. TCRdb re-called the multiplex PCR reads with MiXCR, one entry per CDR3 protein. In the table there are more than 1,000,000 distinct CDR3 sequences, about two fifths of which are singletons. Sequenced material: peripheral blood or thyroid tissue (not recorded which). Source of these receptors: an adult man with Graves' hyperthyroidism. The CDR3 runs from the conserved cysteine through the conserved F or W. The D gene is left open where the match is weak. Not all rows give a size; the values are once, few, many and, for expanded clones, a class.

>many|TRBJ1-2|.|TRBV19
CASSPGLYYGYTF
TGTGCCAGTAGTCCCGGACTGTACTATGGCTACACCTTC
>once|TRBJ1-2|TRBD1|TRBV9
CASSARADRGYGYTF
TGTGCCAGCAGTGCTAGAGCTGACAGGGGCTATGGCTACACCTTC
>.|TRBJ1-2|TRBD1|TRBV5-1
CASSRDGTANYGHTF
TGCGCCAGCAGCAGGGACGGGACAGCTAACTATGGCCACACCTTC
>.|TRBJ1-6|.|TRBV7-9
CASSLAPGHGNSPLHF
TGTGCCAGCAGCTTGGCCCCGGGACATGGTAATTCACCCCTCCACTTT
>many|TRBJ2-5|TRBD1|TRBV29-1
CSVLKGASQETQYF
TGCAGCGTCCTCAAGGGGGCGAGTCAAGAGACCCAGTACTTC
>many|TRBJ1-6|.|TRBV11-2
CATTGLQDSPLHF
TGTGCCACCACGGGACTTCAGGATTCACCCCTCCACTTT
>few|TRBJ2-2|TRBD1|TRBV27
CASQGDGTGELFF
TGTGCCAGCCAGGGGGACGGCACCGGGGAGCTGTTTTTT
>few|TRBJ1-6|.|TRBV7-2
CASSQEGSYNSPLHF
TGTGCCAGCAGCCAAGAGGGCTCCTATAATTCACCCCTCCACTTT
>.|TRBJ1-2|TRBD1|TRBV7-8
CASSQGRAPRDRGRNYGYTF
TGCGCCAGCAGCCAAGGCCGGGCCCCCCGCGACAGGGGGAGGAACTATGGCTACACCTTC
>many|TRBJ2-7|.|TRBV13
CASQKGVGEQYF
TGTGCCAGCCAAAAGGGGGTTGGCGAGCAGTACTTC
>many|TRBJ2-2|TRBD2|TRBV7-2
CASSNLRGGRAVFSGELFF
TGTGCCAGCAGTAATCTTCGGGGCGGGAGGGCCGTGTTTAGCGGGGAGCTGTTTTTT
>.|TRBJ2-5|.|TRBV5-1
CASSVAGQRKETQYF
TGCGCCAGCAGCGTGGCAGGGCAACGCAAAGAGACCCAGTACTTC